This T cell receptor beta chain was captured in a study of blood T cell repertoires in COVID-19. Germline V lookup: CDR1 LGHDT, CDR2 YNNKEL (reference sequence). The CDR3 loop spans 12 amino acids. V lost 4 bases to trimming and J lost 11 bases, with 12 bases between them. TCRdb's copy holds only in-frame clones and misses some; the assay was immunoSEQ multiplex PCR. The table includes around 110,000 clones, around 80% detected once. Sequencing was performed on peripheral blood. The TCR sequence derives from a man between 65 and 80 years old with active or convalescent COVID-19. V gene TRBV3-1 (or the pseudogene TRBV3-2) combines with J gene TRBJ1-5; no firm D call. In DNA form, the CDR3 reads TGTGCCAGCAGCCGACCTTGGAGGGCCCAGCATTTT. Protein product: CASSRPWRAQHF.